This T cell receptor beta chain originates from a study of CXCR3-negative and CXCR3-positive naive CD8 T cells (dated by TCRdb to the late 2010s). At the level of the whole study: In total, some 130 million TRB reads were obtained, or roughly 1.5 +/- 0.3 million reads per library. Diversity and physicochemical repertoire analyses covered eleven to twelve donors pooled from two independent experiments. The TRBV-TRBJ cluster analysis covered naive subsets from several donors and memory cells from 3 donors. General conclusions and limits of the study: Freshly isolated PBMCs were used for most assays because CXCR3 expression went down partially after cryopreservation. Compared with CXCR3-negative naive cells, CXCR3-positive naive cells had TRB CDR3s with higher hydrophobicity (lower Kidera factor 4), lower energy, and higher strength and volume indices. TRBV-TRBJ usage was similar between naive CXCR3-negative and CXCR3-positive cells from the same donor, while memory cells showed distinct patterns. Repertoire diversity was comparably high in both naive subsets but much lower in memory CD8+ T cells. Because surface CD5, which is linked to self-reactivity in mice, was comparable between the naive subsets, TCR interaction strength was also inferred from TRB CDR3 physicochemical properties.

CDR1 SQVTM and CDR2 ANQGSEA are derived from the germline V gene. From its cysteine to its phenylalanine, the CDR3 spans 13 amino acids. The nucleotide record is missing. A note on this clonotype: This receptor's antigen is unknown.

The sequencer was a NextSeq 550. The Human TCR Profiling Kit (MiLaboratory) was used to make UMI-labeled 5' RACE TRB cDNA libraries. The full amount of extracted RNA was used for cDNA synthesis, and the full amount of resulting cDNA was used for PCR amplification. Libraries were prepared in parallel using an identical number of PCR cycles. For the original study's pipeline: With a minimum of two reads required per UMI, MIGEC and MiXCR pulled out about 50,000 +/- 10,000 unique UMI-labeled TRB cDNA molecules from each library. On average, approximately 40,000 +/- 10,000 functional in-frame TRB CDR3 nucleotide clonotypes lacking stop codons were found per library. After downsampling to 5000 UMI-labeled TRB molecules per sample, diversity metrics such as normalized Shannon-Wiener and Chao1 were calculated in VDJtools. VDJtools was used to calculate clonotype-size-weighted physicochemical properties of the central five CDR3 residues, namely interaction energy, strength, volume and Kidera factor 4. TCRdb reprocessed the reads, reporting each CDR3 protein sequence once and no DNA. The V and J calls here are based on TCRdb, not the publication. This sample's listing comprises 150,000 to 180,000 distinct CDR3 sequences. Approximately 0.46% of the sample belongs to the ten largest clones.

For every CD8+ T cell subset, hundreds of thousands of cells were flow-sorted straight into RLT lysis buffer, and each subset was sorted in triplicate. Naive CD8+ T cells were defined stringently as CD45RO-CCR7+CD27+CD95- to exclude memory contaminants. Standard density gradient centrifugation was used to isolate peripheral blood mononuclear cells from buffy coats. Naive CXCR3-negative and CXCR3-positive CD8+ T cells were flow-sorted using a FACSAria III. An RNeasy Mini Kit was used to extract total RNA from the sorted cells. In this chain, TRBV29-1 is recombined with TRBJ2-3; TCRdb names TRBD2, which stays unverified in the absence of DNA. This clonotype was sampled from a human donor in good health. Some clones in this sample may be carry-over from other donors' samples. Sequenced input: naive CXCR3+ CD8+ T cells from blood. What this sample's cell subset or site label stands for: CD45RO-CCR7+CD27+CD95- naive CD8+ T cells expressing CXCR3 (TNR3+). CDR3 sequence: CSVVVGETDTQYF.